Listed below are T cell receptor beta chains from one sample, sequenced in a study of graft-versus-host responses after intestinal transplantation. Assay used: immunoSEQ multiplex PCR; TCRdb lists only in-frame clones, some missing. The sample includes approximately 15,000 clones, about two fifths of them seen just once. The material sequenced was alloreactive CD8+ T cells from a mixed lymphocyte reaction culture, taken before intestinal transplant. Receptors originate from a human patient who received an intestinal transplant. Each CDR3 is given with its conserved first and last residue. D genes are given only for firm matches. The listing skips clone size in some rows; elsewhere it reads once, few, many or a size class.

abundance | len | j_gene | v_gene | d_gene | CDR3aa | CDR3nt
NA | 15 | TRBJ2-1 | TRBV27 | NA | CASSLSRPPYNEQFF | TGTGCCAGCAGTTTAAGCCGACCGCCCTACAATGAGCAGTTCTTC
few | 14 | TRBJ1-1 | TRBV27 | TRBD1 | CASSWTGGAAEAFF | TGTGCCAGCAGTTGGACAGGGGGAGCGGCTGAAGCTTTCTTT
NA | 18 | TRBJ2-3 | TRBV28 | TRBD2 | CASSPGLAGGRVTDTQYF | TGTGCCAGCAGCCCCGGACTAGCGGGAGGGCGGGTTACAGATACGCAGTATTTT
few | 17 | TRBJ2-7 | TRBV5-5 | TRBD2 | CASSPILGLAGLFEQYF | TGTGCCAGCAGCCCAATCCTGGGACTAGCGGGACTGTTCGAGCAGTACTTC
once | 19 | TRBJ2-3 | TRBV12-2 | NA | CASRLAANKGVSRTDTQYF | TGTGCAAGTCGCTTAGCGGCAAATAAGGGGGTGTCTAGGACAGATACGCAGTATTTT
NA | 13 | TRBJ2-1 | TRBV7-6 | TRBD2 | CASSFGLAAEQFF | TGTGCCAGCAGCTTCGGACTAGCGGCTGAGCAGTTCTTC
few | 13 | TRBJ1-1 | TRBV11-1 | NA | CASSPGTAHEAFF | TGTGCCAGCAGCCCAGGGACCGCTCATGAAGCTTTCTTT
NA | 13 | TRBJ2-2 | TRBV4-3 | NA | CASSLPSTGELFF | TGCGCCAGCAGCCTCCCTAGTACCGGGGAGCTGTTTTTT
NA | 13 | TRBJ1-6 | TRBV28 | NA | CASSLIWRSPLHF | TGTGCCAGCAGTTTAATCTGGAGGTCACCCCTCCACTTT
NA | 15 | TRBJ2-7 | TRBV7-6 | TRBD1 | CASSAGTGLSYEQYF | TGTGCCAGCAGCGCAGGGACAGGGCTCTCCTACGAGCAGTACTTC
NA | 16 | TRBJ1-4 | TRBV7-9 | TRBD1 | CASSWDRNATNEKLFF | TGTGCCAGCAGCTGGGACAGAAACGCAACTAATGAAAAACTGTTTTTT
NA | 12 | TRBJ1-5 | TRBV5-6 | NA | CASSFGNQPQHF | TGTGCCAGCAGCTTTGGCAATCAGCCCCAGCATTTT
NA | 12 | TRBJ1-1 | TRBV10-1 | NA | CASNQRNTEAFF | TGCGCCAGCAACCAACGGAACACTGAAGCTTTCTTT
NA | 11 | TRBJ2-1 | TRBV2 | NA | CASGIYNEQFF | TGTGCCAGCGGGATCTACAATGAGCAGTTCTTC
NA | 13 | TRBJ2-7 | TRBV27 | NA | CASSLTGTHEQYF | TGTGCCAGCAGCCTCACAGGGACCCACGAGCAGTACTTC
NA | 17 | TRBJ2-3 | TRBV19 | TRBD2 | CASSALTSGDSTDTQYF | TGTGCCAGTAGTGCCCTTACTAGCGGGGACAGCACAGATACGCAGTATTTT
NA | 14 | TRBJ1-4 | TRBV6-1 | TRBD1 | CASSNHRGWRKLFF | TGTGCCAGCAGTAATCACAGGGGTTGGAGGAAACTGTTTTTT
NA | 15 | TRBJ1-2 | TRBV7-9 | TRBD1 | CASSSSGQQDYGYTF | TGTGCCAGCAGCTCCTCGGGACAGCAAGACTATGGCTACACCTTC
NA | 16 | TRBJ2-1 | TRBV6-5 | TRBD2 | CASSLYSGSSYNEQFF | TGTGCCAGCAGTTTGTATAGCGGGAGCTCCTACAATGAGCAGTTCTTC
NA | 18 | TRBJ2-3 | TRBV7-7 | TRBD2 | CASSPGLAGWGSTDTQYF | TGTGCCAGCAGCCCGGGACTAGCGGGATGGGGGAGCACAGATACGCAGTATTTT
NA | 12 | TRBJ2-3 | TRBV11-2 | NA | CASSLGTDTQYF | TGTGCCAGCAGCTTGGGGACAGATACGCAGTATTTT
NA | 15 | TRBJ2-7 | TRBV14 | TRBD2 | CASRPTSGTSYEQYF | TGTGCCAGCAGACCGACTAGCGGGACTTCCTACGAGCAGTACTTC
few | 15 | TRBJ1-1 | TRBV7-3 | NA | CASSLRQATNTEAFF | TGTGCCAGCAGCTTACGTCAGGCAACGAACACTGAAGCTTTCTTT
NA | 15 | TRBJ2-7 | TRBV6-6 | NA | CASSSFNGRSYEQYF | TGTGCCAGCAGTTCATTTAACGGGAGATCCTACGAGCAGTACTTC
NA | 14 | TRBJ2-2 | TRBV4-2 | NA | CASSQDWGSGELFF | TGTGCCAGCAGCCAAGATTGGGGCAGCGGGGAGCTGTTTTTT
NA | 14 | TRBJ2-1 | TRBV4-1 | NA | CASSQEEAANEQFF | TGCGCCAGCAGCCAAGAGGAAGCGGCTAATGAGCAGTTCTTC
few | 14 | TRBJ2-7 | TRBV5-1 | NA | CASRPRRQLYEQYF | TGCGCCAGCAGACCCCGAAGACAGCTCTACGAGCAGTACTTC
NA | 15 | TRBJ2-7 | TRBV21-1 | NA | CASRVPCTPNYEQYF | TGTGCCAGCCGGGTCCCTTGTACGCCTAACTACGAGCAGTACTTC
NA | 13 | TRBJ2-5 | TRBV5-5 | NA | CASSSPAQETQYF | TGTGCCAGCAGCTCCCCCGCTCAAGAGACCCAGTACTTC
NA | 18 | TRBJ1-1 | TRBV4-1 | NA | CASSQDIRTASMNTEAFF | TGCGCCAGCAGCCAAGATATTCGGACGGCGTCGATGAACACTGAAGCTTTCTTT
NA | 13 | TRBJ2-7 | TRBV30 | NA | CAWSVSGSYEQYF | TGTGCCTGGAGTGTTAGCGGCTCCTACGAGCAGTACTTC
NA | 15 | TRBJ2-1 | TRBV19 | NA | CASSFPALGANEQFF | TGTGCCAGTAGTTTTCCGGCCCTAGGGGCCAATGAGCAGTTCTTC
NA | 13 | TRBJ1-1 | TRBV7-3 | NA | CASSRGWDTEAFF | TGTGCCAGCAGTAGGGGGTGGGACACTGAAGCTTTCTTT
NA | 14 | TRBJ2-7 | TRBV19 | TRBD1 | CASSPGTGTYEQYF | TGTGCCAGTAGTCCCGGGACAGGGACCTACGAGCAGTACTTC
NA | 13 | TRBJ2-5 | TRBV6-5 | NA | CASSSYREETQYF | TGTGCCAGCAGTTCATACAGGGAAGAGACCCAGTACTTC
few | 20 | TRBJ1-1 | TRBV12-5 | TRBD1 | CASGTLGTGGNKGIPKRTFF | TGTGCTAGTGGTACCCTTGGGACAGGGGGAAACAAGGGGATCCCGAAGAGGACTTTCTTT
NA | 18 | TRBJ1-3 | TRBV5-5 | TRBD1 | CASSRYNWPRGQGNTIYF | TGTGCCAGCAGCCGATATAATTGGCCCCGGGGACAGGGAAACACCATATATTTT
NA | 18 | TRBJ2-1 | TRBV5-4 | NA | CASSLEAGMLGFFNEQFF | TGTGCCAGCAGCTTGGAAGCAGGGATGCTGGGTTTTTTCAATGAGCAGTTCTTC
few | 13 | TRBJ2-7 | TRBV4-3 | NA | CASSQEGLVGQYF | TGCGCCAGCAGCCAAGAGGGCCTAGTCGGGCAGTACTTC
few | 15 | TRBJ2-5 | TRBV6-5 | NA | CASSPSGGVQETQYF | TGTGCCAGCAGCCCTTCTGGGGGAGTACAAGAGACCCAGTACTTC